The next 22 T cell receptor beta chains were all read from a single sample in a study of HIV-infected patients and healthy controls. Each CDR3 protein is one row after TCRdb ran MiXCR on the 5' RACE reads. The profile shows roughly 68,000 distinct CDR3 sequences, roughly 21% of them singletons. The sequenced material came from CD4+ T cells from blood. The source of these receptors is a human donor in good health.

This clonotype was counted ten times or more. The chain couples TRBV29-1 to TRBJ1-5; 10 nucleotides match TRBD1. J gave up 4 bases and V 4 bases, and 1 base lay outside the gene matches. Germline lookup yields CDR1 SQVTM and CDR2 ANQGSEA. CDR3 length: 13 amino acids. CDR3 sequence reads: CSVGQGANQPQHF. CDR3 bases: TGCAGCGTTGGACAGGGGGCAAATCAGCCCCAGCATTTT.

V usage is TRBV4-3 and J usage is TRBJ2-7; no clear D gene. Germline lookup yields CDR1 LGHNA and CDR2 YSLEER. The CDR3 sequence is 12 residues long. V lost 4 bases and J lost 6, with 10 bases in between. DNA for the CDR3: TGCGCCAGCAGCCTGGGATTCGGCGAGCAGTACTTC. Translated, it gives CASSLGFGEQYF.

Comments on this clonotype: A read error is possible here, since a much larger clone lies one base away. This chain connects TRBV4-2 to TRBJ2-5; the match to TRBD1 covers 8 bases. Trimming removed 4 bases from V and 4 bases from J; junction bases left unmatched: 11. CDR3 length: 16 residues. Germline CDR1 and CDR2: LGHNA and YNFKEQ. In nucleotides, the CDR3 is TGTGCCAGCAGCCGCGCGACCAGGGGGCAAGTAGAGACCCAGTACTTC. Amino acid sequence: CASSRATRGQVETQYF.

This rearrangement joins TRBV7-9 to TRBJ2-3; TRBD2 matches 11 bases. J gave up 5 bases and V 1 base, and 8 bases lay outside the gene matches. This CDR3 has 17 residues. Germline loops: CDR1 SEHNR, CDR2 FQNEAQ (reference sequence). The CDR3 here is CASSLGVSSGGRDTQYF. The DNA for the CDR3 is TGTGCCAGCAGCTTAGGGGTTTCTAGCGGGGGGCGAGATACGCAGTATTTT.

This clonotype was counted many times. The J gene is TRBJ2-7, the V gene TRBV3-1; TRBD1 aligns across 7 bases. CDR1 LGHDT and CDR2 YNNKEL come from the germline V gene (reference sequence). The CDR3 runs to 13 residues. The junction had 9 bases not matched to a gene; V was cut back by 4 bases and J by 9 bases. The CDR3 DNA sequence: TGTGCCAGCAGCCCGTCCCGGGACAGCCCGCAGTACTTC. Translating it yields CASSPSRDSPQYF.

The chain couples TRBV7-9 to TRBJ2-4; 7 positions agree with TRBD1. V lost 6 bases, J lost 0 bases, and 14 bases stayed unmatched. The CDR3 is made up of 18 amino acids. Germline-derived CDR1 and CDR2 are SEHNR and FQNEAQ (reference sequence). The CDR3: CASSSGTEGSLAKNIQYF. CDR3 nucleotides: TGTGCCAGCAGTTCCGGGACAGAGGGTTCCTTAGCCAAAAACATTCAGTACTTC.

In its sample, this clonotype was seen many times. This chain connects TRBV12-3 or TRBV12-4 to TRBJ2-3; D gene unclear. The V end lost 6 bases, the J end lost 3 bases, and 10 bases lay between the germline ends. This CDR3 comprises 13 residues. The CDR3 protein is CASSLWGTDTQYF. Here the CDR3 DNA reads TGTGCCAGCAGCCTCTGGGGAACAGATACGCAGTATTTT.

CDR3 sequence reads: CASKNRVQQPQHF. CDR3 DNA sequence: TGTGCCAGCAAAAACAGGGTTCAGCAGCCCCAGCATTTT. The J gene is TRBJ1-5, the V gene TRBV6-2 or TRBV6-3; D may be TRBD1 (6 bases). Trimming took off 7 bases at V and 7 bases at J, with 14 bases between the two ends. CDR3 length: 13 residues. CDR1 is MNHEY and CDR2 is SVGEGT in the germline V gene.

This clonotype has only a few counts. This sequence joins TRBV19 and TRBJ1-5, with TRBD1 identical over 11 bases. The trim removed 6 bases at V and 0 bases at J, leaving 4 bases unmatched. Germline V gene lookup returns CDR1 LNHDA and CDR2 SQIVND (reference sequence). This CDR3 region has 16 residues. The chain's CDR3 is CASRQGTGGSNQPQHF. DNA for the CDR3: TGTGCCAGTAGACAAGGGACAGGGGGTAGCAATCAGCCCCAGCATTTT.

This clonotype was seen at least ten times. The gene calls are TRBV11-2 and TRBJ1-6; D not resolved. CDR3 length equals 15 residues. V was clipped by 7 bases and J by 0 bases, with 10 bases between them. CDR1 and CDR2 from the germline V gene are SGHAT and FQNNGV. The CDR3 is CASTQQSSYNSPLHF. DNA for the CDR3: TGTGCCAGCACCCAACAGAGCTCCTATAATTCACCCCTCCACTTT.

This clonotype was counted many times. The chain carries TRBV29-1 and TRBJ2-1; either TRBD1 or TRBD2 may supply D (5 bases each). The V gene lost 3 bases and the J gene lost 0 bases, with 18 bases spanning the gap. Germline V gene sequence: CDR1 SQVTM, CDR2 ANQGSEA. The CDR3 has 17 residues. The CDR3 spells CSVDGGPQSGSYNEQFF. CDR3 nucleotides: TGCAGCGTTGATGGGGGTCCCCAATCAGGCTCCTACAATGAGCAGTTCTTC.

This clonotype was seen ten or more times. The chain joins TRBV10-3 to TRBJ1-4; 7 bases are shared with TRBD1. The CDR3 runs 13 residues. Germline V gene sequence: CDR1 ENHRY, CDR2 SYGVKD. The ends lost 8 bases at V and 8 bases at J; junction bases unmatched: 8. This chain's CDR3 is CAIRDRAGEKLFF. As DNA, the CDR3 is TGTGCCATCCGAGACAGGGCGGGAGAAAAACTGTTTTTT.

This clonotype was seen a handful of times. V usage is TRBV20-1 and J usage is TRBJ2-5; D is ambiguous. Germline assignment: CDR1 DFQATT and CDR2 SNEGSKA (reference sequence). The CDR3 is made up of 13 amino acids. Trimming took off 3 bases at V and 2 bases at J, with 10 bases between the two ends. The chain's CDR3 is CSASGQSQETQYF. The CDR3 bases are TGCAGTGCTAGCGGGCAGTCTCAAGAGACCCAGTACTTC.

The CDR3 DNA sequence: TGCGCCAGCAGTGCTGGGGGAAACAATGAGCAGTTCTTC. This translates into CASSAGGNNEQFF. The chain uses TRBV10-1 and TRBJ2-1; D is possibly TRBD1 or TRBD2 (5 bases each). V gave up 4 bases and J gave up 5 bases, with 9 bases separating them. Germline V gives CDR1 WNHNN, CDR2 SYGVQD (reference sequence). The CDR3 sequence is 13 residues long.

This clonotype appeared many times. The V and J genes are TRBV20-1 and TRBJ1-2; D gene unclear. The V and J ends lost 5 bases and 0 bases respectively, with 7 bases between them. Per the germline V gene, CDR1 is DFQATT and CDR2 is SNEGSKA (reference sequence). The CDR3 extends over 12 amino acids. Written as DNA, the CDR3 is TGCAGTGCTGGTGATACTAACTATGGCTACACCTTC. It encodes CSAGDTNYGYTF.

The chain is built from TRBV6-6 and TRBJ2-5, with 14 bases lining up with TRBD2. The CDR3 length is 15 residues. CDR1 MNHNY and CDR2 SVGAGI come from the germline V gene (reference sequence). Trimming at V came to 6 bases and at J to 5 bases, leaving 5 bases not matched to a gene. The CDR3 here is CASSRGLAGAETQYF. The DNA of the CDR3 is TGTGCCAGCAGCCGGGGACTAGCGGGAGCTGAGACCCAGTACTTC.

The table lists this clonotype with a few counts. The chain is built from TRBV6-1 and TRBJ1-3; tentative D call: TRBD1 (6 bases). V was trimmed by 7 bases and J by 0 bases, leaving 10 bases between them. Germline CDR1 reads MNHNS; CDR2 reads SASEGT. The CDR3 is 14 amino acids. CDR3 sequence: CASTRTVSGNTIYF. As DNA, the CDR3 is TGTGCCAGCACACGGACAGTCTCTGGAAACACCATATATTTT.

There are a few counts of this clonotype. The V and J genes are TRBV12-3 or TRBV12-4 and TRBJ2-7, with D possibly matching TRBD2 (6 bases). V was shortened by 3 bases and J by 6 bases, with 9 bases between the two germline ends. The CDR3 is 12 amino acids. As DNA, the CDR3 is TGTGCCAGCAGTTTCGGGAGCTTCGAGCAGTACTTC. It is translated as CASSFGSFEQYF.

The chain combines TRBV12-3 or TRBV12-4 with TRBJ1-5; no reliable D call. The V end lost 3 bases, the J end lost 0 bases, and 9 bases lay between the germline ends. The CDR3 extends over 15 amino acids. The CDR3 coding sequence is TGTGCCAGCAGTTTGGAGGGTAATAGCAATCAGCCCCAGCATTTT. This encodes CASSLEGNSNQPQHF.

The J gene is TRBJ1-1, the V gene TRBV5-1; D remains unclear. CDR3 length: 15 amino acids. V was trimmed by 4 bases and J by 3 bases, leaving 16 bases between them. Germline CDR1 is SGHRS and CDR2 is YFSETQ. In nucleotides, the CDR3 is TGCGCCAGCAGCACAAACAGTCTCGGGGACACTGAAGCTTTCTTT. Its protein is CASSTNSLGDTEAFF. The variable domain in full, with the rest retrieved from reference TRBV5-1 and TRBJ1-1, is KAGVTQTPRYLIKTRGQQVTLSCSPISGHRSVSWYQQTPGQGLQFLFEYFSETQRNKGNFPGRFSGRQFSNSRSEMNVSTLELGDSALYLCASSTNSLGDTEAFFGQGTRLTVV.

This clonotype has only a few counts. This chain uses TRBV4-2 with TRBJ1-1; 7 bases agree with TRBD1. This CDR3 has 14 residues. V shed 4 bases and J 4 bases; nucleotides not matched to a gene: 6. Germline V CDR1 and CDR2: LGHNA, YNFKEQ. CDR3 DNA sequence: TGTGCCAGCAGCCCAGACAGGGAAGCCACTGAAGCTTTCTTT. It is translated as CASSPDREATEAFF.

The V gene is TRBV20-1, the J gene TRBJ1-5, with D possibly matching TRBD1 (6 bases). Per the germline V gene, CDR1 is DFQATT and CDR2 is SNEGSKA (reference sequence). Between the trimmed V and J ends, which lost 7 bases and 4 bases, there was a span of 11 bases. CDR3 length equals 12 residues. The CDR3, as DNA: TGCAGTGGAGGGCAGGGGAATCAGCCCCAGCATTTT. It is translated as CSGGQGNQPQHF.